The 24 T cell receptor beta chains presented below share a single source sample, sequenced in a study of cytomegalovirus exposure and HLA in healthy donors. It was with 60 Vbeta and 13 Jbeta primers that the PCR ran. Profiling relied on immunoSEQ multiplex PCR, and the TCRdb table lists in-frame clones only, not all of them. The sample yields around 140,000 clones, roughly 10% seen once. The material sequenced was PBMCs. Receptors originate from a man aged 50 to 59 in good health and CMV-seronegative.

This clone was observed a few times. This sequence joins TRBV19 and TRBJ2-5, with a tentative D call TRBD2 (6 bases). The ends were cut back, 6 bases at V and 5 bases at J, with 10 bases in the middle. Germline V gene data show CDR1 as LNHDA and CDR2 as SQIVND (reference sequence). This CDR3 spans 12 amino acids. The CDR3 DNA reads TGTGCCAGTAGGGGGGGATCGGAGACCCAGTACTTC. It yields the protein CASRGGSETQYF.

The chain recombines TRBV4-1 with TRBJ2-1; possible D gene TRBD2, 6 bases. V was cut by 1 base and J by 0 bases, with 13 bases left in between. The CDR3 has 17 amino acids. Looked up from germline, CDR1 is MGHRA and CDR2 is YSYEKL. The CDR3 loop is CASSQASGSSSYNEQFF. CDR3 DNA: TGCGCCAGCAGCCAAGCCTCCGGGAGTAGCTCCTACAATGAGCAGTTCTTC.

This clone came up a few times. The chain carries TRBV2 and TRBJ2-3; a possible D gene is TRBD2 (5 bases). CDR1 is SNHLY and CDR2 is FYNNEI in the germline V gene. CDR3 length: 13 residues. Trimming shortened V by 6 bases and J by 6 bases, and 13 bases separated the two germline ends. For the CDR3, the DNA is TGTGCCAGCAGAACTGCGCGGGCTGATACGCAGTATTTT. This sequence encodes CASRTARADTQYF.

This rearrangement joins TRBV5-5 to TRBJ1-2; D is ambiguous. V was trimmed by 0 bases and J by 0 bases, leaving 15 bases between them. This CDR3 comprises 17 residues. Germline V gene data show CDR1 as SGHKS and CDR2 as YYEKEE (reference sequence). CDR3: CASSLAGYLGTNYGYTF. CDR3 in DNA: TGTGCCAGCAGCTTGGCGGGGTATCTGGGAACTAACTATGGCTACACCTTC.

The chain employs TRBV9 and TRBJ2-2, with 14 bases identical to TRBD2. Germline values: CDR1 SGDLS, CDR2 YYNGEE. Trimming at V came to 3 bases and at J to 4 bases, leaving 2 bases not matched to a gene. The CDR3 extends over 16 amino acids. The CDR3 loop reads CASSEGTSGGTGELFF. For the CDR3, the DNA is TGTGCCAGCAGCGAGGGGACTAGCGGGGGCACCGGGGAGCTGTTTTTT.

This clone was seen a few times. The chain combines TRBV6-5 with TRBJ2-2; TRBD1 aligns across 10 bases. The CDR3 consists of 16 residues. Germline lookup yields CDR1 MNHEY and CDR2 SVGAGI. J lost 6 bases, V lost 2 bases, and 6 bases had no gene match. The DNA for the CDR3 is TGTGCCAGCAGTTACGGGGACAGGGGTAATCCCGGGGAGCTGTTTTTT. Translation: CASSYGDRGNPGELFF.

This clone occurred a few times. The chain joins TRBV28 to TRBJ2-1, with 12 bases fitting TRBD2. Germline loops: CDR1 MDHEN, CDR2 SYDVKM. The CDR3 spans 19 residues. The V and J ends lost 5 bases and 0 bases, in that order; junction bases with no gene match: 11. CDR3 DNA: TGTGCCAGCAGTACACTAGCGGGAGGCCCCTATAGCTCCTACAATGAGCAGTTCTTC. The encoded protein is CASSTLAGGPYSSYNEQFF.

This clone was counted between two and nine times. This chain joins TRBV30 and TRBJ2-7, with 9 bases identical to TRBD1. With V trimmed by 0 bases and J by 3 bases, 3 bases remained unmatched. The length of the CDR3 is 14 residues. Germline V gives CDR1 GTSNPN, CDR2 SVGIG (reference sequence). DNA for the CDR3: TGTGCCTGGAGTGTCGGGACAGGGCGCTACGAGCAGTACTTC. Residues: CAWSVGTGRYEQYF.

The chain carries TRBV5-6 and TRBJ1-2; 8 bases fit TRBD1. CDR3 length: 14 residues. The germline gives CDR1 SGHDT, CDR2 YYEEEE. V lost 4 bases to trimming and J lost 4 bases; unmatched junction nucleotides: 6. The CDR3 DNA follows: TGTGCCAGCAGCCTTGGACAGGGTGGCTATGGCTACACCTTC. Amino acids: CASSLGQGGYGYTF.

The rearrangement uses TRBV5-1 and TRBJ1-2; weak D call: TRBD1 (5 bases). The CDR3 covers 14 residues. Looked up from germline, CDR1 is SGHRS and CDR2 is YFSETQ. V lost 7 bases and J 6 bases, leaving 19 bases between the germline ends. The CDR3 spells CASRSRGGGDGYTF. The DNA of the CDR3 is TGCGCCAGCCGCTCCCGCGGGGGGGGAGATGGCTACACCTTC.

This clone appeared a few times. V is TRBV11-3 and J is TRBJ1-2; D is uncertain. Germline CDR1 SGHNT, CDR2 YENEEA. Trimming shortened V by 2 bases and J by 10 bases, and 17 bases separated the two germline ends. The CDR3 has 14 residues. CDR3 coding DNA: TGTGCCAGCAGCTTACACCGCCCCCGGATAGCCTACACCTTC. Its protein is CASSLHRPRIAYTF. The full variable domain, in which reference TRBV11-3 and TRBJ1-2 provide the parts outside the CDR3, is EAGVVQSPRYKIIEKKQPVAFWCNPISGHNTLYWYLQNLGQGPELLIRYENEEAVDDSQLPKDRFSAERLKGVDSTLKIQPAELGDSAVYLCASSLHRPRIAYTFGSGTRLTVV.

The genes are TRBV6-1 and TRBJ2-3; no reliable D call. V dropped 7 bases and J dropped 4 bases, with 12 bases sitting between them. Germline V gives CDR1 MNHNS, CDR2 SASEGT. The CDR3 extends over 13 amino acids. In DNA, the CDR3 is TGTGCCAGCATGCTCTCGCCAGCAGATACGCAGTATTTT. As protein: CASMLSPADTQYF.

This clone was counted between two and nine times. V gene TRBV30 combines with J gene TRBJ2-1; 9 nucleotides match TRBD2. Germline trimming cut 3 bases from V and 4 bases from J; bases unmatched to any gene: 10. CDR1 GTSNPN and CDR2 SVGIG come from the germline V gene (reference sequence). CDR3 length: 16 residues. This chain's CDR3 is CAWRPGDSGRYNEQFF. The CDR3 DNA is TGTGCCTGGAGGCCAGGGGATAGCGGGAGATACAATGAGCAGTTCTTC.

The DNA for the CDR3 is TGTGCCAGCAGCCTGAGGACTAGCGCCGGGGAGCTGTTTTTT. Its translation: CASSLRTSAGELFF. The J gene is TRBJ2-2, the V gene TRBV9; 9 nucleotides line up with TRBD2. After removal of 4 bases from V and 6 bases from J, the junction contained 4 bases not matched to a gene. CDR1 is SGDLS, CDR2 YYNGEE, per germline. This CDR3 is 14 amino acids long.

This clone was seen only a few times. The V call is TRBV5-1, the J call TRBJ1-3; D is unresolved. The germline V and J ends were trimmed by 4 bases and 0 bases, with 11 bases remaining between them. This CDR3 contains 15 residues. Looked up from germline, CDR1 is SGHRS and CDR2 is YFSETQ. The CDR3 sequence is CASSLLGSSGNTIYF. As DNA, the CDR3 is TGCGCCAGCAGCCTGCTCGGTTCCTCTGGAAACACCATATATTTT. The full variable domain, rest sourced from reference TRBV5-1 and TRBJ1-3, is KAGVTQTPRYLIKTRGQQVTLSCSPISGHRSVSWYQQTPGQGLQFLFEYFSETQRNKGNFPGRFSGRQFSNSRSEMNVSTLELGDSALYLCASSLLGSSGNTIYFGEGSWLTVV.

The chain is built from TRBV5-1 and TRBJ2-1; TRBD2 is a possible D gene (5 bases). Germline CDR1 and CDR2: SGHRS and YFSETQ. The V and J ends lost 4 bases and 5 bases respectively, with 13 bases between them. This CDR3 spans 14 amino acids. The CDR3 protein is CASSPRGGNNEQFF. CDR3 nucleotides: TGCGCCAGCAGCCCCCGGGGTGGGAACAATGAGCAGTTCTTC.

This clone showed up just a few times. The chain combines TRBV19 with TRBJ2-7; maybe TRBD2 (6 bases). This CDR3 is built from 15 residues. Per the germline V gene, CDR1 is LNHDA and CDR2 is SQIVND (reference sequence). The ends were cut back, 3 bases at V and 1 base at J, with 13 bases in the middle. The CDR3 region is CASSIRLEPSYEQYF. The CDR3 DNA sequence: TGTGCCAGTAGTATCCGACTAGAACCATCCTACGAGCAGTACTTC.

This clone was found a few times. V and J are TRBV7-8 and TRBJ1-4; 7 nucleotides line up with TRBD1. This CDR3 spans 18 amino acids. Trimming removed 4 bases from V and 0 bases from J; junction bases left unmatched: 11. Germline values: CDR1 SGHVS, CDR2 FQNEAQ. The CDR3 DNA is TGTGCCAGCAGCTCGCCCGGGACAGAGTACTCAACTAATGAAAAACTGTTTTTT. Its translation is CASSSPGTEYSTNEKLFF.

This clone was observed a handful of times. The genes are TRBV30 and TRBJ1-5; perhaps TRBD1 as D (6 bases). Germline-derived CDR1 and CDR2 are GTSNPN and SVGIG (reference sequence). This CDR3 is built from 12 residues. V lost 5 bases and J 3 bases, leaving 8 bases between the germline ends. This chain's CDR3 is CAWGQNNQPQHF. CDR3 bases: TGTGCCTGGGGACAGAACAATCAGCCCCAGCATTTT.

This clone was found a few times. The chain employs TRBV5-1 and TRBJ2-3; 9 bases match TRBD2. Germline assignment: CDR1 SGHRS and CDR2 YFSETQ. This CDR3 has 16 amino acids. V lost 1 base, J lost 1 base, and 4 bases stayed unmatched. The CDR3 coding sequence is TGCGCCAGCAGCTTGATCGCTAGCGGGGGCACAGATACGCAGTATTTT. Its protein is CASSLIASGGTDTQYF.

This clone was detected only a few times. This chain joins TRBV5-1 and TRBJ1-1, with D possibly matching TRBD1 (6 bases). This CDR3 is built from 16 residues. Per germline, CDR1 SGHRS and CDR2 YFSETQ. V lost 0 bases and J 3 bases, leaving 15 bases between the germline ends. The CDR3 reads CASSLALGRGHTEAFF. The CDR3 coding sequence is TGCGCCAGCAGCTTGGCTCTCGGGCGGGGGCACACTGAAGCTTTCTTT.

This clone appeared a few times. V usage is TRBV9 and J usage is TRBJ2-5, with 10 bases that match TRBD2. CDR3 size: 16 residues. Per the germline V gene, CDR1 is SGDLS and CDR2 is YYNGEE. V lost 0 bases and J lost 5; bases outside the gene matches: 7. The CDR3 here is CASSVGGSGGGETQYF. In nucleotides, the CDR3 is TGTGCCAGCAGCGTAGGAGGCAGCGGGGGGGGTGAGACCCAGTACTTC.

Regarding this clone: At one end the junction does not follow the germline gene, possibly because of a read error. The rearrangement joins TRBV5-6 to TRBJ2-7; the D gene is possibly TRBD2 (6 bases). This CDR3 spans 15 amino acids. Per the germline V gene, CDR1 is SGHDT and CDR2 is YYEEEE. CDR3 residues: CASSLALRFVREKYF. The CDR3 bases are TGTGCCAGCAGCTTGGCCTTAAGGTTTGTACGGGAGAAGTACTTT.

The V call is TRBV4-2, the J call TRBJ2-5; 13 nucleotides match TRBD2. The CDR3 totals 17 residues. Germline V gives CDR1 LGHNA, CDR2 YNFKEQ. Unmatched junction bases numbered 6, after V lost 0 bases and J lost 5 bases. CDR3 coding DNA: TGTGCCAGCAGCCAAGACGGGACTAGCGGGGAGAGGGAGACCCAGTACTTC. Translated: CASSQDGTSGERETQYF.